This T cell receptor delta chain was sequenced for a study of gamma-delta chains in newborns, infants, children. In the study overall: Microbial exposure reportedly drives polyclonal innate γδ T cell expansion after birth.

Only a few counts were recorded for this clone. TCRdb's listed protein matches a much larger clone and diverges from this DNA's translation at residue 8, likely through a read error; the protein shown comes from the DNA. Distinct nucleotide sequences in the sample also encode this CDR3. TCRdb re-processed the reads via CATT. The sample has roughly 2,000 delta-chain clones; about 1.5% are singletons. The germline gives CDR1 TSWWSYY, CDR2 QGS. The CDR3 has 22 residues. Trimming removed 2 bases from V and 0 bases from J; junction bases left unmatched: 21. This chain uses TRDV1 with TRDJ1, with 10 bases aligning to TRDD3. This TCR derives from a child who was a newborn, infant or young child, either healthy, febrile or measles-vaccinated (not recorded which). Sequencing was carried out using blood. This CDR3 reads CALGEVQYYPVGDTGYTDKLIF. In DNA, the CDR3 is TGTGCTCTTGGGGAAGTCCAATACTACCCAGTGGGGGATACAGGATACACCGATAAACTCATCTTT.